The 31 T cell receptor beta chains in this list originate from one sample, sequenced in a study of cytomegalovirus exposure and HLA in healthy donors. Researchers ran the PCR with 60 Vbeta and 13 Jbeta primers. TCRdb keeps only in-frame clones here, not all; method: immunoSEQ multiplex PCR. The repertoire holds roughly 180,000 clones, with around 80% as singletons. Sample: PBMCs. Receptors originate from a boy younger than 10 in good health and CMV-seronegative.

The chain employs TRBV18 and TRBJ2-1, with 8 bases identical to TRBD2. Germline values: CDR1 KGHSH, CDR2 LQKENI. The J segment lost 0 bases and the V segment lost 2 bases, leaving 3 bases of the junction unmatched. This CDR3 is 16 amino acids long. The CDR3 DNA reads TGTGCCAGCTCACCAGTAGCGGGGAGCTCCTACAATGAGCAGTTCTTC. This translates into CASSPVAGSSYNEQFF.

This chain connects TRBV5-1 to TRBJ1-2, with 7 positions matching TRBD1. The CDR3 consists of 14 residues. The germline V gene has CDR1 SGHRS and CDR2 YFSETQ. Trimming removed 0 bases from V and 4 bases from J; junction bases left unmatched: 3. This CDR3 is CASSLATGSYGYTF. CDR3 nucleotides: TGCGCCAGCAGCTTGGCGACAGGGTCCTATGGCTACACCTTC.

This chain links TRBV15 with TRBJ1-2; the D gene is possibly TRBD1 (5 bases). V shed 0 bases and J shed 8 bases, with 16 bases lying between them. Germline V lookup: CDR1 LNHNV, CDR2 YYDKDF (reference sequence). The CDR3 spans 15 residues. This chain's CDR3 is CATSRDPAGIGGYTF. Written as DNA, the CDR3 is TGTGCCACCAGCAGAGATCCGGCAGGGATTGGGGGCTACACCTTC.

The chain couples TRBV10-2 to TRBJ2-1; TRBD2 matches at 9 bases. Germline assignment: CDR1 WSHSY and CDR2 SAAADI. The CDR3 covers 14 residues. V dropped 1 base and J dropped 12; count of bases not matched to a gene: 7. The CDR3 DNA reads as TGCGCCAGCAGTGAGTGGCGGGGGGGACGCGGGCAGTTCTTC. The encoded protein is CASSEWRGGRGQFF.

This clone occurred once. The rearrangement links TRBV19 to TRBJ1-5; a possible D gene is TRBD1 (6 bases). Germline CDR1 reads LNHDA; CDR2 reads SQIVND (reference sequence). V was clipped by 11 bases and J by 4 bases, with 12 bases between them. The CDR3 is 12 residues long. CDR3 protein: CASMTGNQPQHF. The CDR3 bases are TGTGCCTCAATGACAGGAAATCAGCCCCAGCATTTT.

The CDR3 region is CASSLGRALETQYF. The CDR3 region has the DNA TGTGCCAGCAGCTTAGGCCGAGCTCTAGAGACCCAGTACTTC. V and J are TRBV7-2 and TRBJ2-5; D uncertain. The CDR3 is made up of 14 amino acids. Germline V gene sequence: CDR1 SGHTA, CDR2 FQGNSA. Trimming removed 1 base from V and 4 bases from J, with 10 bases in between.

V gene TRBV19 combines with J gene TRBJ1-1, with D tentatively TRBD1 (5 bases). Trimming stripped 4 bases from V and 1 base from J, with 10 bases between. The CDR3 covers 14 residues. CDR1 and CDR2 (germline): LNHDA, SQIVND (reference sequence). The CDR3 loop reads CASSTYRPNTEAFF. The CDR3, as DNA: TGTGCCAGTAGTACCTACAGGCCGAACACTGAAGCTTTCTTT.

This clone is a singleton in its sample. The CDR3 reads CAWSVPGLYNSPLHF. DNA of the CDR3: TGTGCCTGGAGTGTACCAGGGCTCTATAATTCACCCCTCCACTTT. This chain joins TRBV30 and TRBJ1-6, with a weak D call TRBD1 (5 bases). The germline gives CDR1 GTSNPN, CDR2 SVGIG (reference sequence). CDR3 length: 15 amino acids. Trimming pared 0 bases from V and 3 bases from J, leaving 9 bases between.

J is TRBJ2-1 and V is TRBV10-3; D not resolved. Germline CDR1 ENHRY, CDR2 SYGVKD. The CDR3 extends over 12 amino acids. The V gene lost 4 bases and the J gene lost 7 bases, with 8 bases spanning the gap. The CDR3 sequence is CAISASKNEQFF. The CDR3 DNA sequence: TGTGCCATCAGTGCCTCTAAGAATGAGCAGTTCTTC.

This chain links TRBV7-9 with TRBJ1-2; 12 bases align to TRBD1. The ends lost 4 bases at V and 3 bases at J; junction bases unmatched: 6. The germline gives CDR1 SEHNR, CDR2 FQNEAQ (reference sequence). The CDR3 is 16 amino acids. The CDR3 nucleotides read TGTGCCAGCAGCTCCCGGGACAGGGGGCGCGACTATGGCTACACCTTC. Translated, it gives CASSSRDRGRDYGYTF.

The chain links TRBV6-6 to TRBJ1-1; 8 bases fit TRBD1. The V and J ends lost 5 bases and 1 base, in that order; junction bases with no gene match: 6. The germline gives CDR1 MNHNY, CDR2 SVGAGI (reference sequence). The CDR3 extends over 15 amino acids. In DNA, the CDR3 is TGTGCCAGCAGTCCCTGGACAGGGAGGAACACTGAAGCTTTCTTT. Translation: CASSPWTGRNTEAFF.

The rearrangement links TRBV7-9 to TRBJ2-1, with 10 bases fitting TRBD2. Germline-derived CDR1 and CDR2 are SEHNR and FQNEAQ (reference sequence). Trimming cost V 1 base and J 2 bases; bases outside gene matches: 8. This CDR3 comprises 18 residues. The CDR3 here is CASSLDSGLAYTYNEQFF. In DNA form, the CDR3 reads TGTGCCAGCAGCTTAGATTCGGGACTAGCGTACACCTACAATGAGCAGTTCTTC.

This sequence joins TRBV6-1 and TRBJ2-7; D is uncertain. Germline values: CDR1 MNHNS, CDR2 SASEGT. The length of the CDR3 is 15 residues. V lost 4 bases, J lost 0 bases, and 13 bases lay in between. The CDR3 DNA reads as TGTGCCAGCAGTGCCGACCCCCTAGTCTCCTACGAGCAGTACTTC. This translates into CASSADPLVSYEQYF.

The rearrangement uses TRBV6-5 and TRBJ2-7, with TRBD1 matching over 10 bases. CDR1 and CDR2 (germline): MNHEY, SVGAGI. The CDR3 consists of 15 residues. The ends lost 7 bases at V and 3 bases at J; junction bases unmatched: 9. The CDR3 bases are TGTGCCAGCACCCAGAGGGACAGGGGACTCTACGAGCAGTACGTC. Amino acids: CASTQRDRGLYEQYV.

The rearrangement joins TRBV7-8 to TRBJ2-5; D perhaps matches TRBD1 (6 bases). Trimming removed 4 bases from V and 2 bases from J, with 11 bases in between. CDR1 and CDR2 (germline): SGHVS, FQNEAQ. CDR3 length: 14 residues. CDR3 DNA sequence: TGTGCCAGCAGCTGGGGACACCTTCAAGAGACCCAGTACTTC. This encodes CASSWGHLQETQYF.

The rearrangement links TRBV19 to TRBJ1-5, with 10 nucleotides matching TRBD1. Germline V gene data show CDR1 as LNHDA and CDR2 as SQIVND (reference sequence). Trimming took 6 bases from V and 6 from J; bases not matched to a gene: 11. This CDR3 is built from 16 residues. The CDR3 DNA reads TGTGCCAGTAGCCCCATTGACAGGGGGCTCGGTCAGCCCCAGCATTTT. Its translation is CASSPIDRGLGQPQHF.

The chain couples TRBV11-2 to TRBJ1-1, with 9 bases fitting TRBD1. The ends lost 6 bases at V and 7 bases at J; junction bases unmatched: 6. The CDR3 consists of 13 residues. Germline V gene lookup returns CDR1 SGHAT and CDR2 FQNNGV. The CDR3 bases are TGTGCCAGCAGGGGACAGGGTGGTAGTGAAGCTTTCTTT. This codes for CASRGQGGSEAFF.

V usage is TRBV5-1 and J usage is TRBJ2-5; TRBD1 might be the D (5 bases). From germline, CDR1 is SGHRS and CDR2 YFSETQ. V was pared by 4 bases and J by 1 base, with 14 bases between. The CDR3 contains 15 residues. Here the CDR3 DNA reads TGCGCCAGCAGCACGCAAGGACAAGCCCAAGAGACCCAGTACTTC. This codes for CASSTQGQAQETQYF. The variable domain in full, with the rest retrieved from reference TRBV5-1 and TRBJ2-5, is KAGVTQTPRYLIKTRGQQVTLSCSPISGHRSVSWYQQTPGQGLQFLFEYFSETQRNKGNFPGRFSGRQFSNSRSEMNVSTLELGDSALYLCASSTQGQAQETQYFGPGTRLLVL.

This clone was counted a single time. V gene TRBV18 combines with J gene TRBJ1-2; no definite D call. The CDR3 sequence is 15 residues long. Per the germline V gene, CDR1 is KGHSH and CDR2 is LQKENI. V lost 4 bases, J lost 2 bases, and 14 bases lay in between. The CDR3 here is CASSLRLQLNYGYTF. CDR3 coding DNA: TGTGCCAGCTCACTACGTTTACAGCTCAACTATGGCTACACCTTC. The full variable domain, completed using reference TRBV18 and TRBJ1-2, is NAGVMQNPRHLVRRRGQEARLRCSPMKGHSHVYWYRQLPEEGLKFMVYLQKENIIDESGMPKERFSAEFPKEGPSILRIQQVVRGDSAAYFCASSLRLQLNYGYTFGSGTRLTVV.

This clone was seen just once. The rearrangement joins TRBV27 to TRBJ1-1, with 7 bases matching TRBD1. V dropped 0 bases and J dropped 5; count of bases not matched to a gene: 12. The CDR3 covers 17 residues. Germline V lookup: CDR1 MNHEY, CDR2 SMNVEV (reference sequence). The CDR3 spells CASSLSLGDSSTTEAFF. Written as DNA, the CDR3 is TGTGCCAGCAGTTTATCGCTAGGGGACAGCAGTACTACTGAAGCTTTCTTT.

V usage is TRBV2 and J usage is TRBJ1-1, with 8 nucleotides matching TRBD1. This CDR3 contains 13 residues. In germline, CDR1 is SNHLY, CDR2 FYNNEI. Trimming at V came to 5 bases and at J to 5 bases, leaving 4 bases not matched to a gene. CDR3 sequence: CASSRTGKTEAFF. DNA of the CDR3: TGTGCCAGCAGTAGGACAGGGAAGACTGAAGCTTTCTTT.

This chain uses TRBV4-3 with TRBJ1-2; the D is unclear. CDR1 and CDR2 (germline): LGHNA, YSLEER. This CDR3 is built from 14 residues. V was shortened by 3 bases and J by 4 bases, with 12 bases between the two germline ends. This chain's CDR3 is CASSHVDTPYGYTF. CDR3 DNA sequence: TGCGCCAGCAGCCACGTTGACACTCCCTATGGCTACACCTTC.

The V call is TRBV4-3, the J call TRBJ2-3, with 14 bases lining up with TRBD2. Germline lookup yields CDR1 LGHNA and CDR2 YSLEER. The J segment lost 10 bases and the V segment lost 0 bases, leaving 12 bases of the junction unmatched. The CDR3 is 18 residues long. In DNA, the CDR3 is TGCGCCAGCAGCCAAGAAGCCGGGACTAGCGGGAGCCCCCTTGCGCAGTATTTT. This codes for CASSQEAGTSGSPLAQYF.

V and J are TRBV30 and TRBJ2-7, with TRBD2 as a possible D gene (6 bases). The V end was cut by 3 bases, the J end by 5 bases, with 14 bases between. CDR3 length equals 13 residues. Germline assignment: CDR1 GTSNPN and CDR2 SVGIG (reference sequence). The CDR3 nucleotides are TGTGCCTGGAGATCCGGGGGAAGGGACGAGCAGTACTTC. Translation gives CAWRSGGRDEQYF.

The V call is TRBV2, the J call TRBJ2-3; tentatively, D is TRBD2 (5 bases). Per germline, CDR1 SNHLY and CDR2 FYNNEI. The V end lost 2 bases, the J end lost 0 bases, and 15 bases lay between the germline ends. The CDR3 has 17 amino acids. Written as DNA, the CDR3 is TGTGCCAGCAGTGAACGGACGAGGGATACGAGCACAGATACGCAGTATTTT. It encodes CASSERTRDTSTDTQYF.

This clone appeared a single time. V usage is TRBV13 and J usage is TRBJ1-2, with TRBD1 matching 9 bases. The germline V gene has CDR1 PRHDT and CDR2 FYEKMQ (reference sequence). This CDR3 is 17 amino acids long. The J segment lost 4 bases and the V segment lost 5 bases, leaving 14 bases of the junction unmatched. The CDR3 region has the DNA TGTGCCAGCAGCCTACCTAGCTACAGGGGGCCACCCTATGGCTACACCTTC. Encoded protein: CASSLPSYRGPPYGYTF.

The chain is built from TRBV7-9 and TRBJ1-1; TRBD1 might be the D (6 bases). Trimming took 5 bases from V and 3 from J, leaving 19 bases between them. The CDR3 loop spans 16 amino acids. The V gene's germline CDR1 is SEHNR and CDR2 FQNEAQ (reference sequence). The CDR3 protein is CASSPTKGGVDTEAFF. The CDR3 DNA is TGTGCCAGCAGCCCCACCAAGGGGGGGGTGGACACTGAAGCTTTCTTT.

This chain joins TRBV25-1 and TRBJ1-1, with TRBD1 as a possible D gene (5 bases). The CDR3 consists of 13 residues. Germline V lookup: CDR1 MGHDK, CDR2 SYGVNS. Between the trimmed V and J ends, which lost 4 bases and 5 bases, there was a span of 11 bases. As DNA, the CDR3 is TGTGCCAGCAGTGTAGCAGGGATAACTGAAGCTTTCTTT. Its protein product is CASSVAGITEAFF. The full variable domain, rest sourced from reference TRBV25-1 and TRBJ1-1, is EADIYQTPRYLVIGTGKKITLECSQTMGHDKMYWYQQDPGMELHLIHYSYGVNSTEKGDLSSESTVSRIRTEHFPLTLESARPSHTSQYLCASSVAGITEAFFGQGTRLTVV.

The J gene is TRBJ1-1, the V gene TRBV2, with TRBD1 as a possible D gene (5 bases). CDR1 is SNHLY, CDR2 FYNNEI, per germline. The CDR3 contains 14 residues. The V end was cut by 3 bases, the J end by 10 bases, with 18 bases between. CDR3 residues: CASSEWQIPQGAFF. As DNA, the CDR3 is TGTGCCAGCAGTGAGTGGCAGATCCCCCAGGGAGCTTTCTTT.

The chain has TRBV30 and TRBJ1-1; weak D call: TRBD1 (6 bases). Germline loops: CDR1 GTSNPN, CDR2 SVGIG (reference sequence). The CDR3 covers 13 residues. Trimming shortened V by 3 bases and J by 7 bases, and 15 bases separated the two germline ends. The CDR3 sequence is CAWRKQGLYEAFF. CDR3 nucleotide sequence: TGTGCCTGGAGGAAACAGGGTCTTTATGAAGCTTTCTTT.

The rearrangement links TRBV7-2 to TRBJ1-2, with TRBD1 matching 9 bases. Germline values: CDR1 SGHTA, CDR2 FQGNSA. Trimming at V came to 4 bases and at J to 7 bases, leaving 10 bases not matched to a gene. This CDR3 is 15 amino acids long. CDR3 region: CASSSNMDRGGGYTF. The CDR3 bases are TGTGCCAGCAGCTCAAACATGGACAGGGGCGGTGGCTACACCTTC.